The rows below give T cell receptor beta chains drawn from one sample of a study of T cell responses to AZD1222 COVID-19 vaccine. Sequencing was performed with immunoSEQ multiplex PCR; in TCRdb, only in-frame clones are kept and a portion is missing. The sample includes 95,000 to 150,000 clones, about 90% seen only once; the top ten take 7.5% to 9.5%. This material consisted of peripheral blood, taken on day 0 of AZD1222 vaccination. The receptors shown here come from an adult in good health. The CDR3 runs from the conserved cysteine through the conserved F or W. A D gene is named only where the DNA matches it firmly. Not all rows give a size; the values are once, few, many and, for expanded clones, a class.

.	TRBJ1-2	TRBV7-2	.	CASSLVSGDILSGYTF	TGTGCCAGCAGCTTAGTTAGTGGGGACATACTTTCCGGCTACACCTTC
.	TRBJ1-1	TRBV28	TRBD1	CASSQQGGTEAFF	TGTGCCAGCAGTCAACAGGGGGGTACTGAAGCTTTCTTT
once	TRBJ1-1	TRBV27	TRBD1	CASSANRGVTEAFF	TGTGCCAGCAGTGCTAACAGGGGCGTCACTGAAGCTTTCTTT
.	TRBJ1-6	TRBV27	.	CASSPGLKGNSPLHF	TGTGCCAGCAGTCCTGGACTGAAAGGCAATTCACCCCTCCACTTT
.	TRBJ1-4	TRBV28	.	CASSFATVLGEKLFF	TGTGCCAGCAGTTTCGCAACAGTACTCGGTGAAAAACTGTTTTTT
.	TRBJ2-3	TRBV4-1	TRBD2	CASSQGRLAGVDTDTQYF	TGCGCCAGCAGCCAAGGCCGACTAGCGGGAGTGGACACAGATACGCAGTATTTT
.	TRBJ2-7	TRBV5-1	TRBD2	CASSLGRTSGSYEQYF	TGCGCCAGCAGCTTGGGCCGGACTAGCGGGAGCTACGAGCAGTACTTC
.	TRBJ1-3	TRBV30	.	CAWSRLTVSSGNTIYF	TGTGCCTGGTCCCGTCTGACAGTGAGCTCTGGAAACACCATATATTTT
.	TRBJ1-2	TRBV5-1	TRBD1	CASSTGQGPVGGYTF	TGCGCCAGCAGCACAGGACAGGGCCCTGTAGGGGGCTACACCTTC
.	TRBJ1-5	TRBV19	.	CASSITGRSNQPQHF	TGTGCCAGTAGTATAACTGGGAGGAGCAATCAGCCCCAGCATTTT
.	TRBJ1-1	TRBV7-9	.	CASSFDGNTEAFF	TGTGCCAGCAGCTTTGACGGGAACACTGAAGCTTTCTTT
.	TRBJ1-3	TRBV30	.	CAWSLGWAGNTIYF	TGTGCCTGGAGTCTGGGATGGGCTGGAAACACCATATATTTT
.	TRBJ1-5	TRBV15	.	CATSKGRGIQPQHF	TGTGCCACCAGCAAGGGGAGGGGAATTCAACCCCAGCATTTT
.	TRBJ2-7	TRBV4-1	TRBD2	CASSQAPGTSLYEQYF	TGCGCCAGCAGCCAAGCCCCCGGGACTAGCCTCTACGAGCAGTACTTC
.	TRBJ2-1	TRBV24-1	.	CATSDPRAGDNEQFF	TGTGCCACCAGTGATCCCCGGGCAGGGGACAATGAGCAGTTCTTC
.	TRBJ2-1	TRBV7-9	.	CASSPTRGIEYNEQFF	TGTGCCAGCAGCCCCACCAGGGGAATAGAGTACAATGAGCAGTTCTTC
.	TRBJ1-1	TRBV29-1	.	CSVEEVGRSLFFDTEAFF	TGCAGCGTTGAAGAGGTCGGTAGGTCGCTTTTCTTCGACACTGAAGCTTTCTTT
.	TRBJ1-1	TRBV7-9	.	CASSSGADQIEAFF	TGTGCCAGCAGCTCGGGTGCGGACCAGATTGAAGCTTTCTTT
.	TRBJ1-1	TRBV28	.	CASSSPSSENTEAFF	TGTGCCAGCAGTTCTCCCTCCTCAGAGAACACTGAAGCTTTCTTT
once	TRBJ2-1	TRBV9	.	CASSVMEASYNEQFF	TGTGCCAGCAGCGTTATGGAGGCCTCCTACAATGAGCAGTTCTTC